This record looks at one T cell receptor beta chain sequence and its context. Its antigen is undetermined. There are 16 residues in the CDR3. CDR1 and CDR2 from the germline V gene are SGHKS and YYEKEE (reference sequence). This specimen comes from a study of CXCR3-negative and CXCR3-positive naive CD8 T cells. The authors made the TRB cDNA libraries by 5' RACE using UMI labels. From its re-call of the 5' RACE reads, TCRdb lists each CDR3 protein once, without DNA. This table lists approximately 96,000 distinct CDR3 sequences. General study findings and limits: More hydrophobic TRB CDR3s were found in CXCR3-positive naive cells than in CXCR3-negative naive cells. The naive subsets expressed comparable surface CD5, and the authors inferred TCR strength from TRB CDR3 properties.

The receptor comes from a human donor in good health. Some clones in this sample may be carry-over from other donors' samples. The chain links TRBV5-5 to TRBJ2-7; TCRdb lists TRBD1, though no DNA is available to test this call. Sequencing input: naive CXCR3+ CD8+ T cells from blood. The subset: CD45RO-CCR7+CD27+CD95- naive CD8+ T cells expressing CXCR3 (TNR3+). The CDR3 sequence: CASSTGTGGSKGEQYF.